The 21 T cell receptor beta chains presented below share a single source sample, sequenced in a study of blood T cell repertoires in COVID-19. The method was immunoSEQ multiplex PCR; TCRdb's version includes in-frame clones alone and lacks a portion of them. The sample shows 250,000 to 400,000 clones, 90% of them seen only once. The sample taken for sequencing was peripheral blood. Every receptor here comes from a woman in her 30s with COVID-19, enrolled during active disease.

The chain is built from TRBV9 and TRBJ2-1, with no clear D. Germline assignment: CDR1 SGDLS and CDR2 YYNGEE. Trimming took off 3 bases at V and 1 base at J, with 17 bases between the two ends. The CDR3 has 17 residues. The CDR3 loop reads CASSGSTRFRSYNEQFF. DNA of the CDR3: TGTGCCAGCAGCGGAAGTACACGTTTTCGTTCCTACAATGAGCAGTTCTTC.

The chain combines TRBV12-5 with TRBJ2-7; TRBD2 matches 7 bases. There are 15 residues in the CDR3. Germline CDR1 and CDR2: LGHNT and FRNRAP. The V segment lost 2 bases and the J segment 7 bases; nucleotides outside the gene matches: 11. The CDR3 DNA is TGTGCTAGTGGTTTGAGCGGGACGGGCGGGGGAGAGCAGTACTTC. This translates into CASGLSGTGGGEQYF. Combining the CDR3 with reference TRBV12-5 and TRBJ2-7 gives the whole variable domain DARVTQTPRHKVTEMGQEVTMRCQPILGHNTVFWYRQTMMQGLELLAYFRNRAPLDDSGMPKDRFSAEMPDATLATLKIQPSEPRDSAVYFCASGLSGTGGGEQYFGPGTRLTVT.

The chain is built from TRBV4-1 and TRBJ1-1; TRBD1 matches at 9 bases. V lost 2 bases and J lost 6; bases outside the gene matches: 1. Germline V gene data show CDR1 as MGHRA and CDR2 as YSYEKL. The CDR3 loop spans 13 amino acids. The DNA for the CDR3 is TGCGCCAGCAGCCAAACAGGGGGCCCTGAAGCTTTCTTT. Encoded protein: CASSQTGGPEAFF.

The rearrangement uses TRBV5-1 and TRBJ2-7, with 11 positions matching TRBD1. Germline V gives CDR1 SGHRS, CDR2 YFSETQ. The CDR3 runs 15 residues. V was pared by 0 bases and J by 6 bases, with 5 bases of the junction left unmatched. The CDR3 DNA follows: TGCGCCAGCAGCTTGGAGGGACAGGGGGGCCCCGAGCAGTACTTC. Amino acid sequence: CASSLEGQGGPEQYF.

The chain recombines TRBV6-4 with TRBJ1-3; D not certain. Per germline, CDR1 MRHNA and CDR2 SNTAGT. The germline V and J ends were trimmed by 5 bases and 0 bases, with 8 bases remaining between them. This CDR3 has 14 amino acids. CDR3 amino acids: CASSPALSGNTIYF. CDR3 DNA sequence: TGTGCCAGCAGTCCCGCGCTCTCTGGAAACACCATATATTTT.

This clone has just a few counts. The CDR3 DNA reads as TGTGCCAGCAGCTTGGTTGGGGGCTACCAAGAGACCCAGTACTTC. This codes for CASSLVGGYQETQYF. The chain has TRBV5-6 and TRBJ2-5, with D perhaps TRBD1 (6 bases). V was trimmed by 0 bases and J by 0 bases, leaving 9 bases between them. The length of the CDR3 is 15 residues. Germline loops: CDR1 SGHDT, CDR2 YYEEEE.

This chain links TRBV9 with TRBJ1-3, with TRBD1 identical over 8 bases. Germline CDR1 SGDLS, CDR2 YYNGEE. V trimming: 2 bases; J trimming: 4 bases; junction bases outside the gene matches: 5. The CDR3 is made up of 15 amino acids. The CDR3 DNA sequence: TGTGCCAGCAGCGTTGGGACAGGAACAGGAAACACCATATATTTT. This translates into CASSVGTGTGNTIYF.

CDR3 coding DNA: TGTGCCAGCAGCCTTACCGGGACAGGGGGCGTCTATGGCTACACCTTC. Translated: CASSLTGTGGVYGYTF. The chain uses TRBV7-9 and TRBJ1-2, with 12 bases aligning to TRBD1. CDR1 SEHNR and CDR2 FQNEAQ come from the germline V gene (reference sequence). V lost 5 bases and J lost 4; bases outside the gene matches: 8. The CDR3 has 16 amino acids.

This clone was detected only once. The CDR3 reads CASSGQGWQETQYF. The CDR3, as DNA: TGCGCCAGTTCCGGACAGGGGTGGCAAGAGACCCAGTACTTC. V is TRBV5-1 and J is TRBJ2-5; 9 nucleotides agree with TRBD1. CDR1 is SGHRS, CDR2 YFSETQ, per germline. With 8 bases clipped from V and 2 bases from J, the junction kept 7 bases outside the gene matches. The CDR3 runs 14 residues.

In this sample, this clone turned up a few times. The V gene is TRBV6-5, the J gene TRBJ2-7; TRBD2 aligns across 12 bases. The V gene's germline CDR1 is MNHEY and CDR2 SVGAGI. With 0 bases clipped from V and 3 bases from J, the junction kept 0 bases outside the gene matches. This CDR3 spans 15 amino acids. The CDR3 region is CASSYSTSGSYEQYF. The CDR3 DNA follows: TGTGCCAGCAGTTACTCGACTAGCGGGAGCTACGAGCAGTACTTC.

The CDR3 is CASSWTGNQPQHF. DNA for the CDR3: TGTGCCAGCAGCTGGACAGGGAATCAGCCCCAGCATTTT. The V and J genes are TRBV5-5 and TRBJ1-5; TRBD1 agrees at 8 bases. V lost 3 bases to trimming and J lost 4 bases; unmatched junction nucleotides: 0. The CDR3 covers 13 residues. The germline gives CDR1 SGHKS, CDR2 YYEKEE (reference sequence).

This clone was counted once. DNA for the CDR3: TGTGCCAGCAGCTTGAGTTTAGGGGCCGACAATGAAAAACTGTTTTTT. This gives the protein CASSLSLGADNEKLFF. V gene TRBV5-4 combines with J gene TRBJ1-4, with TRBD1 as a possible D gene (5 bases). Germline CDR1 and CDR2: SGHNT and YYREEE (reference sequence). Trimming left V 1 base short and J 5 bases short, with 15 bases between. The CDR3 is 16 amino acids.

The chain is built from TRBV19 and TRBJ1-5; D call uncertain. This CDR3 is 14 amino acids long. V was cut by 7 bases and J by 3 bases, with 13 bases left in between. Per the germline V gene, CDR1 is LNHDA and CDR2 is SQIVND (reference sequence). The CDR3 loop reads CASKGGTINQPQHF. The CDR3 DNA follows: TGTGCCAGTAAGGGAGGTACTATCAATCAGCCCCAGCATTTT.

The chain employs TRBV18 and TRBJ1-1; no clear D gene. The CDR3 length is 11 residues. The V and J ends lost 4 bases and 6 bases respectively, with 6 bases between them. Looked up from germline, CDR1 is KGHSH and CDR2 is LQKENI. The DNA of the CDR3 is TGTGCCAGCTCACAACGGGCTGAAGCTTTCTTT. Its translation is CASSQRAEAFF.

The chain has TRBV12-3 or TRBV12-4 and TRBJ1-1; the D is unclear. This CDR3 is built from 12 residues. Trimming stripped 1 base from V and 12 bases from J, with 12 bases between. The CDR3 reads CASSLDGRETFF. DNA of the CDR3: TGTGCCAGCAGTTTAGACGGGCGGGAGACTTTCTTT.

This chain's CDR3 is CASSYTGGRGEQYF. The DNA of the CDR3 is TGTGCCAGCAGCTACACAGGGGGCCGAGGCGAGCAGTACTTC. This chain uses TRBV6-5 with TRBJ2-7; 9 nucleotides align to TRBD1. Germline V gene sequence: CDR1 MNHEY, CDR2 SVGAGI. The CDR3 is 14 amino acids. Losses at the gene ends were 6 bases for V and 6 bases for J; bases not matched to a gene: 9.

J is TRBJ2-7 and V is TRBV19, with D perhaps matching TRBD2 (5 bases). This CDR3 is built from 13 residues. Germline CDR1 LNHDA, CDR2 SQIVND (reference sequence). With 6 bases removed from V and 5 bases from J, the gap between germline ends came to 14 bases. Here the CDR3 DNA reads TGTGCCAGTAGCTCACAACGGCGGGACGAGCAGTACTTC. Amino acid sequence: CASSSQRRDEQYF. The full variable domain, completed using reference TRBV19 and TRBJ2-7, is DGGITQSPKYLFRKEGQNVTLSCEQNLNHDAMYWYRQDPGQGLRLIYYSQIVNDFQKGDIAEGYSVSREKKESFPLTVTSAQKNPTAFYLCASSSQRRDEQYFGPGTRLTVT.

This clone has more than one count but fewer than ten. The chain combines TRBV6-1 with TRBJ1-1; D is perhaps TRBD1 (5 bases). The CDR3 sequence is 14 residues long. Germline V gives CDR1 MNHNS, CDR2 SASEGT. Trimming pared 3 bases from V and 0 bases from J, leaving 8 bases between. The CDR3: CASSDGGVNTEAFF. Here the CDR3 DNA reads TGTGCCAGCAGTGACGGAGGGGTGAACACTGAAGCTTTCTTT.

This chain uses TRBV6-1 with TRBJ2-7; TRBD2 matches 7 bases. J lost 0 bases, V lost 1 base, and 3 bases had no gene match. The CDR3 is made up of 15 amino acids. Germline V gene lookup returns CDR1 MNHNS and CDR2 SASEGT. In nucleotides, the CDR3 is TGTGCCAGCAGTGAAGGGCCTAGCGGCTCCTACGAGCAGTACTTC. Amino acid sequence: CASSEGPSGSYEQYF.

The rearrangement joins TRBV3-1 (or the pseudogene TRBV3-2) to TRBJ2-5; 7 positions agree with TRBD1. J lost 5 bases, V lost 0 bases, and 9 bases had no gene match. Germline V gives CDR1 LGHDT, CDR2 YNNKEL (reference sequence). The CDR3 length is 16 residues. The CDR3 DNA reads TGTGCCAGCAGCCAAGAACAGGGGTCCCTCCGGGAGACCCAGTACTTC. It encodes CASSQEQGSLRETQYF.

The chain is built from TRBV7-2 and TRBJ1-3; 9 nucleotides align to TRBD1. The CDR3 is made up of 16 amino acids. The ends lost 2 bases at V and 2 bases at J; junction bases unmatched: 4. Per germline, CDR1 SGHTA and CDR2 FQGNSA. The CDR3 loop is CASSLNRGQAGNTIYF. In nucleotides, the CDR3 is TGTGCCAGCAGCTTAAACAGGGGGCAAGCTGGAAACACCATATATTTT.